One and the same sample provided the 28 T cell receptor beta chains below, sequenced in a study of blood T cell repertoires in COVID-19. The method was immunoSEQ multiplex PCR; TCRdb's version includes in-frame clones alone and lacks a portion of them. Here the sample spans 150,000 or so clones, roughly 83% being singletons. The sequenced material came from peripheral blood. All receptors come from a man between 18 and 29 years old with active or convalescent COVID-19.

The chain links TRBV30 to TRBJ1-2, with TRBD1 matching over 7 bases. The CDR3 is made up of 13 amino acids. V lost 8 bases and J lost 2; bases outside the gene matches: 8. The germline V gene has CDR1 GTSNPN and CDR2 SVGIG (reference sequence). CDR3 residues: CARLGQKNYGYTF. The CDR3 DNA follows: TGTGCCCGTCTGGGACAGAAGAACTATGGCTACACCTTC.

V usage is TRBV5-4 and J usage is TRBJ2-3; 8 nucleotides match TRBD2. The germline V gene encodes CDR1 SGHNT and CDR2 YYREEE (reference sequence). This CDR3 region has 14 residues. J lost 8 bases, V lost 1 base, and 6 bases had no gene match. The CDR3 region is CASSLSGLAATQYF. As DNA, the CDR3 is TGTGCCAGCAGCTTGTCTGGACTAGCCGCTACGCAGTATTTT.

The rearrangement uses TRBV14 and TRBJ1-4; D is perhaps TRBD1 (5 bases). This CDR3 region has 17 residues. Germline CDR1 and CDR2: SGHDN and FVKESK. The germline V and J ends were trimmed by 0 bases and 3 bases, with 14 bases remaining between them. The DNA for the CDR3 is TGTGCCAGCAGCCAAGATAGGGGAGGGACGTCTAATGAAAAACTGTTTTTT. Translated: CASSQDRGGTSNEKLFF.

V gene TRBV29-1 combines with J gene TRBJ2-7; TRBD2 matches at 9 bases. The V gene's germline CDR1 is SQVTM and CDR2 ANQGSEA. The CDR3 is 15 amino acids. The V and J ends lost 0 bases and 7 bases, in that order; junction bases with no gene match: 10. CDR3 sequence (DNA): TGCAGCGTTGAAGATGGGCGGGAGGGCCATGGGGAGCAGTACTTC. The encoded protein is CSVEDGREGHGEQYF.

This sequence joins TRBV6-5 and TRBJ1-2; D perhaps matches TRBD1 (6 bases). This CDR3 region has 13 residues. V shed 4 bases and J shed 6 bases, with 12 bases lying between them. CDR1 is MNHEY, CDR2 SVGAGI, per germline. CDR3 sequence: CASSSTGSHGYTF. The CDR3 coding sequence is TGTGCCAGCAGTTCGACAGGTAGCCATGGCTACACCTTC.

This chain joins TRBV5-1 and TRBJ1-2, with 9 bases fitting TRBD1. Germline loops: CDR1 SGHRS, CDR2 YFSETQ. This CDR3 contains 13 residues. With 3 bases clipped from V and 6 bases from J, the junction kept 3 bases outside the gene matches. The chain's CDR3 is CASSSGQGHGYTF. The CDR3 DNA reads as TGCGCCAGCAGCTCGGGACAGGGTCATGGCTACACCTTC.

This rearrangement joins TRBV5-5 to TRBJ2-7; 7 positions agree with TRBD2. Germline loops: CDR1 SGHKS, CDR2 YYEKEE (reference sequence). V was pared by 0 bases and J by 4 bases, with 10 bases of the junction left unmatched. The CDR3 contains 16 residues. The CDR3 DNA is TGTGCCAGCAGCTTGGCCGCAGGGACTACCGGATACGAGCAGTACTTC. This codes for CASSLAAGTTGYEQYF.

The chain uses TRBV7-9 and TRBJ2-7, with D maybe TRBD2 (5 bases). Trimming left V 1 base short and J 2 bases short, with 9 bases between. Germline lookup yields CDR1 SEHNR and CDR2 FQNEAQ (reference sequence). The CDR3 runs 14 residues. As DNA, the CDR3 is TGTGCCAGCAGCTTAGATCGGGGTACCTACGAGCAGTACTTC. Protein product: CASSLDRGTYEQYF.

The chain couples TRBV10-1 to TRBJ2-5, with a tentative D call TRBD2 (5 bases). Germline V gene data show CDR1 as WNHNN and CDR2 as SYGVQD (reference sequence). The V and J ends lost 3 bases and 3 bases respectively, with 20 bases between them. The CDR3 spans 17 residues. This chain's CDR3 is CASSDTPDSGSKETQYF. CDR3 nucleotides: TGCGCCAGCAGTGACACCCCAGACTCGGGGTCAAAAGAGACCCAGTACTTC.

This sequence joins TRBV5-5 and TRBJ2-7, with TRBD2 matching over 8 bases. Trimming cost V 4 bases and J 2 bases; bases outside gene matches: 2. The length of the CDR3 is 13 residues. CDR1 SGHKS and CDR2 YYEKEE come from the germline V gene (reference sequence). In DNA form, the CDR3 reads TGTGCCAGCAGCGGGGGACTAGCCTACGAGCAGTACTTC. This gives the protein CASSGGLAYEQYF.

V gene TRBV2 combines with J gene TRBJ2-7; D call uncertain. V gave up 8 bases and J gave up 2 bases, with 7 bases separating them. Germline CDR1 SNHLY, CDR2 FYNNEI. The CDR3 runs 11 residues. The DNA of the CDR3 is TGTGCCAGCCGCAGAACCTACGAGCAGTACTTC. It yields the protein CASRRTYEQYF.

The J gene is TRBJ1-2, the V gene TRBV6-5; 8 bases match TRBD1. CDR1 and CDR2 from the germline V gene are MNHEY and SVGAGI. CDR3 length: 14 amino acids. The J segment lost 8 bases and the V segment lost 3 bases, leaving 8 bases of the junction unmatched. CDR3 nucleotides: TGTGCCAGCAGTTATACGGGCAGGGGGCAAGGCTACACCTTC. Encoded protein: CASSYTGRGQGYTF.

The gene calls are TRBV7-2 and TRBJ2-7, with 10 bases lining up with TRBD2. The germline gives CDR1 SGHTA, CDR2 FQGNSA. The CDR3 spans 16 residues. V lost 5 bases, J lost 0 bases, and 7 bases stayed unmatched. The CDR3 DNA follows: TGTGCCAGCAGCAATAGGGGACTAGCGAGCTCCTACGAGCAGTACTTC. This sequence encodes CASSNRGLASSYEQYF.

This clone was seen only a few times. The V call is TRBV2, the J call TRBJ2-5; D is possibly TRBD1 (5 bases). This CDR3 is built from 14 residues. Germline V lookup: CDR1 SNHLY, CDR2 FYNNEI. V lost 3 bases to trimming and J lost 5 bases, with 13 bases between them. CDR3 sequence (DNA): TGTGCCAGCAGTGACCGGACAAATTGGGAGACCCAGTACTTC. Protein sequence: CASSDRTNWETQYF. The full variable domain, its missing parts supplied by reference TRBV2 and TRBJ2-5, is EPEVTQTPSHQVTQMGQEVILRCVPISNHLYFYWYRQILGQKVEFLVSFYNNEISEKSEIFDDQFSVERPDGSNFTLKIRSTKLEDSAMYFCASSDRTNWETQYFGPGTRLLVL.

This chain uses TRBV19 with TRBJ2-1; the match to TRBD2 covers 10 bases. CDR1 and CDR2 (germline): LNHDA, SQIVND (reference sequence). With V trimmed by 5 bases and J by 8 bases, 3 bases remained unmatched. This CDR3 spans 13 amino acids. The DNA of the CDR3 is TGTGCCAGTAGTCTAGCGGGAGTGTATGAGCAGTTCTTC. Translation: CASSLAGVYEQFF.

This clone was picked up a small number of times. V is TRBV4-3 and J is TRBJ2-3, with 10 bases matching TRBD2. Trimming cost V 1 base and J 4 bases; bases outside gene matches: 5. CDR1 and CDR2 from the germline V gene are LGHNA and YSLEER. The length of the CDR3 is 16 residues. The CDR3 is CASSQAWTSGADTQYF. Written as DNA, the CDR3 is TGCGCCAGCAGCCAAGCGTGGACTAGCGGTGCAGATACGCAGTATTTT.

The V call is TRBV25-1, the J call TRBJ2-2; 11 bases match TRBD1. The CDR3 contains 16 residues. V dropped 4 bases and J dropped 7; count of bases not matched to a gene: 8. Germline loops: CDR1 MGHDK, CDR2 SYGVNS. CDR3 amino acids: CASSAPGTGGNGELFF. The CDR3 DNA sequence: TGTGCCAGCAGTGCCCCCGGGACAGGGGGTAACGGGGAGCTGTTTTTT.

The V and J genes are TRBV5-3 and TRBJ2-3; maybe TRBD1 (5 bases). TRBV5-3 belongs to the ORF category, with a function that is uncertain. The CDR3 loop spans 13 amino acids. With 4 bases removed from V and 6 bases from J, the gap between germline ends came to 12 bases. CDR3 DNA: TGTGCCAGAAGCAAGCCTAGACAGGATACGCAGTATTTT. Translation: CARSKPRQDTQYF.

The rearrangement uses TRBV7-8 and TRBJ1-5, with TRBD1 identical over 9 bases. This CDR3 spans 16 amino acids. The junction had 7 bases not matched to a gene; V was cut back by 5 bases and J by 2 bases. Looked up from germline, CDR1 is SGHVS and CDR2 is FQNEAQ. The CDR3 is CASSPTDRGGNQPQHF. For the CDR3, the DNA is TGTGCCAGCAGCCCAACGGACAGGGGTGGCAATCAGCCCCAGCATTTT.

This clone showed up just a few times. The genes are TRBV3-1 (or the pseudogene TRBV3-2) and TRBJ2-1; no clear D gene. Trimming shortened V by 1 base and J by 7 bases, and 8 bases separated the two germline ends. Germline loops: CDR1 LGHDT, CDR2 YNNKEL (reference sequence). The CDR3 has 13 residues. The DNA for the CDR3 is TGTGCCAGCAGCCAAGCTACGGTAAATGAGCAGTTCTTC. Protein product: CASSQATVNEQFF.

The chain uses TRBV29-1 and TRBJ1-1; D might be TRBD1 (5 bases). Germline-derived CDR1 and CDR2 are SQVTM and ANQGSEA. Deletions cut 6 bases from V and 4 bases from J, with 15 bases between. CDR3 length equals 13 residues. The CDR3 nucleotides are TGCAGCGTGGGGGACGGGGAGGGCACTGAAGCTTTCTTT. Its protein is CSVGDGEGTEAFF.

The chain combines TRBV6-5 with TRBJ1-2; D is ambiguous. The V gene lost 5 bases and the J gene lost 3 bases, with 16 bases spanning the gap. Germline lookup yields CDR1 MNHEY and CDR2 SVGAGI. CDR3 length: 15 residues. In DNA form, the CDR3 reads TGTGCCAGCAGTAGGGCGGGAGGCCCGCACTATGGCTACACCTTC. This encodes CASSRAGGPHYGYTF.

V usage is TRBV7-2 and J usage is TRBJ1-1, with D uncertain. The V gene lost 5 bases and the J gene lost 4 bases, with 17 bases spanning the gap. CDR3 length: 15 amino acids. Per the germline V gene, CDR1 is SGHTA and CDR2 is FQGNSA. As DNA, the CDR3 is TGTGCCAGCAGCACTCCCGCAGGCCTTGGCACTGAAGCTTTCTTT. Translated: CASSTPAGLGTEAFF.

This chain uses TRBV28 with TRBJ1-1, with 8 nucleotides matching TRBD1. Germline V CDR1 and CDR2: MDHEN, SYDVKM. This CDR3 has 13 amino acids. The junction had 3 bases not matched to a gene; V was cut back by 2 bases and J by 7 bases. CDR3 sequence (DNA): TGTGCCAGCAGTTTAACCGGGACAGGTGAAGCTTTCTTT. Residues: CASSLTGTGEAFF.

This clone was seen only once. CDR3 coding DNA: TGTGCCAGCAGCTTCCTGGACAAGGGGAACACTGAAGCTTTCTTT. It encodes CASSFLDKGNTEAFF. The chain recombines TRBV5-8 with TRBJ1-1, with a tentative D call TRBD1 (5 bases). Deletions cut 2 bases from V and 1 base from J, with 12 bases between. From germline, CDR1 is SGHTS and CDR2 YDEGEE. This CDR3 has 15 amino acids. The whole variable domain, remainder taken from reference TRBV5-8 and TRBJ1-1, is EAGVTQSPTHLIKTRGQQATLRCSPISGHTSVYWYQQALGLGLQFLLWYDEGEERNRGNFPPRFSGRQFPNYSSELNVNALELEDSALYLCASSFLDKGNTEAFFGQGTRLTVV.

This chain joins TRBV5-6 and TRBJ1-1, with D possibly being TRBD1 (5 bases). The V gene's germline CDR1 is SGHDT and CDR2 YYEEEE. V was trimmed by 2 bases and J by 4 bases, leaving 12 bases between them. The CDR3 extends over 14 amino acids. CDR3 coding DNA: TGTGCCAGCAGCTTCGGGGGGGTACCCACTGAAGCTTTCTTT. It is translated as CASSFGGVPTEAFF.

The genes are TRBV5-1 and TRBJ2-5; TRBD2 is a possible D gene (6 bases). This CDR3 spans 17 amino acids. Trimming shortened V by 7 bases and J by 5 bases, and 27 bases separated the two germline ends. Germline CDR1 and CDR2: SGHRS and YFSETQ. The CDR3 region is CASYKSVGTLSGETQYF. The CDR3 nucleotides read TGCGCCAGCTATAAGTCTGTCGGGACTCTTAGTGGGGAGACCCAGTACTTC.

This clone was observed once. Germline and junction disagree at one end, which may indicate a read error. This sequence joins TRBV7-7 and TRBJ2-5; tentative D call: TRBD1 (6 bases). The CDR3 loop spans 14 amino acids. Germline V CDR1 and CDR2: SSHAT, FNYEAQ (reference sequence). The CDR3 sequence: CASSPRGEGETQYF. The CDR3 DNA reads TGTGCTAGCAGCCCCAGGGGCGAGGGAGAGACCCAGTACTTC.